This T cell receptor beta chain was identified during a study of blood T cell repertoires in COVID-19. Study-level information: Sites across the United States, Italy and Spain contributed samples from acute and convalescent COVID-19. From T cells, B-cell-depleted T cells, or PBMCs came the material, which was cDNA or gDNA.

The germline CDR1 and CDR2 sequences are SGHTA and FQGTGA. Trimming removed 1 base from V and 5 bases from J; junction bases left unmatched: 4. The CDR3 is 15 amino acids. Original analysis: Researchers report that nucleated cell counts were estimated from reference gene primer amplification. Sequenced by immunoSEQ multiplex PCR; TCRdb stores in-frame clones only, minus some. The V and J calls and clone size come from that table; D and trimming were worked out from the DNA. The table lists about 50,000 clones, around 86% of them singletons. The sequence was collected from a human donor in a cohort sampled during active COVID-19. The specimen was peripheral blood. The V and J genes are TRBV7-3 and TRBJ2-7; 11 positions match TRBD2. CDR3 DNA sequence: TGTGCCAGCAGCTTAATAGCGGGAGGGCCACACGAGCAGTACTTC. The encoded protein is CASSLIAGGPHEQYF. The full variable domain, its missing parts supplied by reference TRBV7-3 and TRBJ2-7, is GAGVSQTPSNKVTEKGKYVELRCDPISGHTALYWYRQSLGQGPEFLIYFQGTGAADDSGLPNDRFFAVRPEGSVSTLKIQRTERGDSAVYLCASSLIAGGPHEQYFGPGTRLTVT.